The 15 T cell receptor beta chains in this list originate from one sample, sequenced in a study of blood T cells in healthy people across ages. Sample-barcoded 5' priming and a J-beta primer mix drove a second PCR of about 6 to 11 cycles. MiXCR was run by TCRdb on the 5' RACE reads, yielding one entry per CDR3 protein. The data hold about 1.5 million distinct CDR3 sequences, with 35% to 45% observed a single time. The sample was blood. The receptors come from a woman between 18 and 30 years old in good health.

This clonotype was seen many times. The chain employs TRBV7-2 and TRBJ2-7, with TRBD1 as a possible D gene (6 bases). The CDR3 consists of 14 residues. V gave up 5 bases and J gave up 0 bases, with 11 bases separating them. The V gene's germline CDR1 is SGHTA and CDR2 FQGNSA. Here the CDR3 reads CASSEQGTSYEQYF. CDR3 DNA: TGTGCCAGCAGCGAACAGGGAACCTCCTACGAGCAGTACTTC.

This clonotype came up a few times. V is TRBV20-1 and J is TRBJ1-2; no reliable D call. Germline V lookup: CDR1 DFQATT, CDR2 SNEGSKA (reference sequence). Trimming removed 2 bases from V and 0 bases from J, with 13 bases in between. This CDR3 comprises 15 residues. CDR3 in amino acids: CSARSSDGPNYGYTF. The DNA of the CDR3 is TGCAGTGCTAGATCATCCGACGGCCCTAACTATGGCTACACCTTC.

This clonotype was picked up a small number of times. V usage is TRBV9 and J usage is TRBJ2-1; tentatively, D is TRBD1 (6 bases). Germline V gene sequence: CDR1 SGDLS, CDR2 YYNGEE. Trimming removed 4 bases from V and 6 bases from J, with 14 bases in between. This CDR3 spans 14 amino acids. The CDR3 spells CASSSRTESNEQFF. The CDR3 coding sequence is TGTGCCAGCAGCTCGAGGACAGAGAGCAATGAGCAGTTCTTC.

In this sample, this clonotype turned up a few times. This chain links TRBV4-2 with TRBJ2-7, with 8 nucleotides matching TRBD2. This CDR3 spans 15 amino acids. Germline V lookup: CDR1 LGHNA, CDR2 YNFKEQ. Trimming at V came to 5 bases and at J to 7 bases, leaving 13 bases not matched to a gene. The CDR3 sequence: CASSDTSGTYNEQYF. CDR3 coding DNA: TGTGCCAGCAGCGACACTAGCGGCACCTACAATGAGCAGTACTTC.

A few counts support this clonotype. The chain links TRBV27 to TRBJ1-1; D is perhaps TRBD1 (5 bases). The CDR3 is 17 residues long. Trimming took 5 bases from V and 2 from J, leaving 21 bases between them. The V gene's germline CDR1 is MNHEY and CDR2 SMNVEV (reference sequence). The CDR3 region has the DNA TGTGCCAGCAGTCCCCCGGGGGTTGGACCGATTAACACTGAAGCTTTCTTT. It yields the protein CASSPPGVGPINTEAFF.

This clonotype occurred a few times. The chain uses TRBV7-8 and TRBJ2-5; D may match TRBD1 or TRBD2 (5 bases each). V lost 1 base and J lost 1, with 7 bases in between. CDR3 size: 14 residues. Germline V gene sequence: CDR1 SGHVS, CDR2 FQNEAQ. CDR3 residues: CASSLVGPQETQYF. The CDR3 region has the DNA TGTGCCAGCAGCTTAGTGGGACCCCAAGAGACCCAGTACTTC.

V and J are TRBV12-3 or TRBV12-4 and TRBJ2-3, with TRBD2 identical over 11 bases. The V gene end was trimmed by 7 bases and the J gene end by 11 bases; junction bases not matched to a gene: 11. The CDR3 length is 14 residues. This CDR3 reads CASTFSGGADVQYF. The CDR3, as DNA: TGTGCCAGCACCTTTAGCGGGGGGGCAGATGTGCAGTATTTT.

This clonotype was seen more than once but under ten times. The V call is TRBV7-8, the J call TRBJ2-3, with D possibly being TRBD2 (6 bases). V was shortened by 8 bases and J by 0 bases, with 15 bases between the two germline ends. Per germline, CDR1 SGHVS and CDR2 FQNEAQ. This CDR3 comprises 15 residues. The DNA for the CDR3 is TGTGCCAGCCAGGCTTGGGGGGTTAGCACAGATACGCAGTATTTT. Protein: CASQAWGVSTDTQYF.

A note on this clonotype: One end of the junction fails to match germline, which may point to a read error. The chain is built from TRBV7-2 and TRBJ1-5; 8 bases align to TRBD1. Germline V gives CDR1 SGHTA, CDR2 FQGNSA. The CDR3 runs to 14 residues. CDR3 protein: CASGLTGVNQPQHF. As DNA, the CDR3 is TGTGCCAGCGGCTTGACAGGGGTCAATCAGCCCCAGCATTTT. The complete variable domain, with remaining parts taken from reference TRBV7-2 and TRBJ1-5, reads GAGVSQSPSNKVTEKGKDVELRCDPISGHTALYWYRQSLGQGLEFLIYFQGNSAPDKSGLPSDRFSAERTGGSVSTLTIQRTQQEDSAVYLCASGLTGVNQPQHFGDGTRLSIL.

This clonotype was seen a handful of times. The V call is TRBV29-1, the J call TRBJ2-1; 10 bases fit TRBD2. V was clipped by 4 bases and J by 7 bases; unmatched bases: 1. The CDR3 totals 12 residues. The germline gives CDR1 SQVTM, CDR2 ANQGSEA. CDR3 protein: CSVVAGGNEQFF. In nucleotides, the CDR3 is TGCAGCGTTGTAGCGGGGGGTAATGAGCAGTTCTTC.

This clonotype was detected a few times. The chain recombines TRBV3-1 with TRBJ2-7, with TRBD1 matching over 7 bases. With 3 bases clipped from V and 6 bases from J, the junction kept 5 bases outside the gene matches. The CDR3 loop spans 13 amino acids. Germline V gives CDR1 LGHDT, CDR2 YNNKEL (reference sequence). CDR3 nucleotides: TGTGCCAGCAGCCAGAGACAGGGAGCCGAGCAGTACTTC. This encodes CASSQRQGAEQYF.

The J gene is TRBJ2-1, the V gene TRBV30; 11 bases align to TRBD2. The germline V gene encodes CDR1 GTSNPN and CDR2 SVGIG (reference sequence). The CDR3 is made up of 15 amino acids. J gave up 3 bases and V 7 bases, and 8 bases lay outside the gene matches. The chain's CDR3 is CAFSFGTSGYNEQFF. CDR3 nucleotides: TGTGCCTTTTCTTTCGGGACTAGCGGCTACAATGAGCAGTTCTTC.

The V call is TRBV12-3 or TRBV12-4, the J call TRBJ2-5, with D tentatively TRBD2 (6 bases). The CDR3 runs to 13 residues. The V end lost 6 bases, the J end lost 11 bases, and 19 bases lay between the germline ends. The CDR3 sequence: CASSPSDSGSQYF. CDR3 nucleotides: TGTGCCAGCAGCCCCTCCGATTCCGGGAGTCAGTACTTC.

The chain couples TRBV24-1 to TRBJ2-1, with D unresolved. Germline V CDR1 and CDR2: KGHDR, SFDVKD. CDR3 length: 12 residues. The germline V and J ends were trimmed by 6 bases and 6 bases, with 8 bases remaining between them. CDR3 bases: TGTGCCACCAGTAGTTTCGTCAATGAGCAGTTCTTC. Translation: CATSSFVNEQFF.

The count of this clonotype is one. A much larger clone lies a single base off, so this may be a read error. The chain recombines TRBV7-9 with TRBJ1-1; unclear D gene. CDR3 size: 13 residues. The germline V gene encodes CDR1 SEHNR and CDR2 FQNEAQ (reference sequence). Trimming shortened V by 2 bases and J by 4 bases, and 8 bases separated the two germline ends. CDR3 nucleotides: TGTGCCAGCAGCTTATTTGAGAGCACTGAAGCTTTCTTT. Its translation: CASSLFESTEAFF.